These 21 T cell receptor beta chains came from one sample sequenced in a study of cytomegalovirus exposure and HLA in healthy donors. The PCR contained 60 Vbeta and 13 Jbeta primers. The assay was immunoSEQ multiplex PCR, and TCRdb's table has in-frame clones only and misses some. The sample shows fewer than 150,000 clones, roughly 75% of them seen only once. The source material was PBMCs. The receptors stem from a man younger than 40 in good health and CMV-seronegative.

J is TRBJ1-1 and V is TRBV7-2, with 11 positions matching TRBD1. Germline CDR1 SGHTA, CDR2 FQGNSA. The CDR3 has 17 amino acids. The J segment lost 4 bases and the V segment lost 2 bases, leaving 9 bases of the junction unmatched. CDR3 sequence (DNA): TGTGCCAGCAGCTTATGGGGACAGGGGGAATCGGGCACTGAAGCTTTCTTT. Translating it yields CASSLWGQGESGTEAFF.

The chain has TRBV9 and TRBJ2-1, with D hard to call. The V gene's germline CDR1 is SGDLS and CDR2 YYNGEE. V lost 3 bases to trimming and J lost 0 bases, with 10 bases between them. The CDR3 runs to 15 residues. CDR3: CASSARISSYNEQFF. The CDR3 region has the DNA TGTGCCAGCAGCGCTCGCATTAGCTCCTACAATGAGCAGTTCTTC.

The chain joins TRBV6-1 to TRBJ1-2; no reliable D call. The length of the CDR3 is 11 residues. The germline V and J ends were trimmed by 2 bases and 5 bases, with 3 bases remaining between them. Germline V lookup: CDR1 MNHNS, CDR2 SASEGT. The chain's CDR3 is CASSELYGYTF. The CDR3 bases are TGTGCCAGCAGTGAACTTTATGGCTACACCTTC.

This clone was observed once. The CDR3 bases are TGCAGCGTTGGACAGTACTACGAGCAGTACTTC. As protein: CSVGQYYEQYF. The chain links TRBV29-1 to TRBJ2-7, with a possible D match to TRBD1 (5 bases). Trimming pared 4 bases from V and 3 bases from J, leaving 7 bases between. This CDR3 has 11 amino acids. Germline CDR1 is SQVTM and CDR2 is ANQGSEA.

V and J are TRBV2 and TRBJ1-2; D might be TRBD1 (6 bases). Per germline, CDR1 SNHLY and CDR2 FYNNEI. The CDR3 has 15 amino acids. V shed 5 bases and J shed 0 bases, with 13 bases lying between them. In nucleotides, the CDR3 is TGTGCCAGCAGTCAACAGGGATTAGCTAACTATGGCTACACCTTC. Its translation: CASSQQGLANYGYTF.

J is TRBJ2-1 and V is TRBV7-6; 7 nucleotides match TRBD2. The CDR3 is 15 amino acids. V lost 1 base, J lost 8 bases, and 8 bases stayed unmatched. CDR1 is SGHVS and CDR2 is FNYEAQ in the germline V gene. As DNA, the CDR3 is TGTGCCAGCAGCTTAGGGGGGAGGGCCATAGATGAGCAGTTCTTC. Its translation: CASSLGGRAIDEQFF. The whole variable domain, remainder taken from reference TRBV7-6 and TRBJ2-1, is GAGVSQSPRYKVTKRGQDVALRCDPISGHVSLYWYRQALGQGPEFLTYFNYEAQQDKSGLPNDRFSAERPEGSISTLTIQRTEQRDSAMYRCASSLGGRAIDEQFFGPGTRLTVL.

The gene calls are TRBV28 and TRBJ2-3; TRBD2 agrees at 9 bases. The ends lost 1 base at V and 1 base at J; junction bases unmatched: 6. The CDR3 sequence is 17 residues long. Germline CDR1 is MDHEN and CDR2 is SYDVKM. The CDR3 region has the DNA TGTGCCAGCAGTTTATTCGGGGGACTAGCCCGCACAGATACGCAGTATTTT. It translates to CASSLFGGLARTDTQYF.

This clone appeared a few times. The V and J genes are TRBV11-2 and TRBJ2-7; a possible D gene is TRBD1 (5 bases). CDR3 size: 14 residues. V gave up 4 bases and J gave up 6 bases, with 16 bases separating them. Germline V gene data show CDR1 as SGHAT and CDR2 as FQNNGV. CDR3 nucleotides: TGTGCCAGCAGCTCCCGTGTAGGGGTCGGCGAGCAGTACTTC. Translating it yields CASSSRVGVGEQYF.

This chain connects TRBV7-2 to TRBJ1-1; D unclear. Germline V gene sequence: CDR1 SGHTA, CDR2 FQGNSA. The ends were cut back, 1 base at V and 10 bases at J, with 10 bases in the middle. CDR3 length: 12 amino acids. DNA of the CDR3: TGTGCCAGCAGCTTAGATGGGAGGGTAGCTTTCTTT. It yields the protein CASSLDGRVAFF. The whole variable domain, filled in from reference TRBV7-2 and TRBJ1-1, reads GAGVSQSPSNKVTEKGKDVELRCDPISGHTALYWYRQSLGQGLEFLIYFQGNSAPDKSGLPSDRFSAERTGGSVSTLTIQRTQQEDSAVYLCASSLDGRVAFFGQGTRLTVV.

The chain uses TRBV27 and TRBJ1-2; D is unresolved. Germline V CDR1 and CDR2: MNHEY, SMNVEV (reference sequence). The CDR3 spans 15 residues. V shed 4 bases and J shed 1 base, with 13 bases lying between them. Here the CDR3 DNA reads TGTGCCAGCAGTTCATGGGCCAACAATAACTATGGCTACACCTTC. Protein sequence: CASSSWANNNYGYTF.

Comments on this clone: At one of its ends the junction is not consistent with the germline gene, which may arise from a read error. The chain combines TRBV10-2 with TRBJ1-2; D possibly corresponds to TRBD1 (6 bases). The CDR3 spans 14 residues. Germline CDR1 and CDR2: WSHSY and SAAADI. This CDR3 reads CASSEGGANYGYPF. For the CDR3, the DNA is TGCGCCAGCAGTGAAGGGGGGGCCAACTATGGCTACCCCTTC.

The chain is built from TRBV6-5 and TRBJ1-6; D possibly corresponds to TRBD1 (5 bases). This CDR3 region has 16 residues. V was pared by 0 bases and J by 7 bases, with 13 bases between. Germline-derived CDR1 and CDR2 are MNHEY and SVGAGI. CDR3 DNA sequence: TGTGCCAGCAGTTACTCGGCCCTCAGGGAAAATTCACCCCTCCACTTT. Translating it yields CASSYSALRENSPLHF.

A single count supports this clone. The CDR3 coding sequence is TGTGCCAGCAGTGGGGAGTACACTGAAGCTTTCTTT. Amino acids: CASSGEYTEAFF. V usage is TRBV25-1 and J usage is TRBJ1-1; D unresolved. This CDR3 region has 12 residues. With 4 bases removed from V and 3 bases from J, the gap between germline ends came to 6 bases. CDR1 and CDR2 from the germline V gene are MGHDK and SYGVNS.

The genes are TRBV19 and TRBJ2-2; 7 positions match TRBD2. This CDR3 is 14 amino acids long. Germline V gene sequence: CDR1 LNHDA, CDR2 SQIVND (reference sequence). Trimming took 6 bases from V and 6 from J; bases not matched to a gene: 7. CDR3 sequence (DNA): TGTGCCAGTAGGACCACTAGCGCCGCCGGGGAGCTGTTTTTT. Its translation is CASRTTSAAGELFF. The full variable domain, with the rest looked up from reference TRBV19 and TRBJ2-2, is DGGITQSPKYLFRKEGQNVTLSCEQNLNHDAMYWYRQDPGQGLRLIYYSQIVNDFQKGDIAEGYSVSREKKESFPLTVTSAQKNPTAFYLCASRTTSAAGELFFGEGSRLTVL.

For the CDR3, the DNA is TGCGCCAGCAGGTCACGGGGGGGCCTGAATGAGCAGTTCTTC. Its protein is CASRSRGGLNEQFF. The chain couples TRBV10-2 to TRBJ2-1; 8 bases are shared with TRBD2. V shed 6 bases and J 7 bases; nucleotides not matched to a gene: 8. The length of the CDR3 is 14 residues. The germline V gene encodes CDR1 WSHSY and CDR2 SAAADI.

The rearrangement joins TRBV6-5 to TRBJ2-1, with 11 positions matching TRBD2. The CDR3 totals 15 residues. The germline V gene has CDR1 MNHEY and CDR2 SVGAGI. With V trimmed by 5 bases and J by 15 bases, 15 bases remained unmatched. The CDR3 region has the DNA TGTGCCAGCAGTCTCCTTAGCGGGAGGGTTGTTCGACCGTTCTTC. Its translation is CASSLLSGRVVRPFF.

The chain couples TRBV5-1 to TRBJ2-3; 11 positions match TRBD2. Germline V gene sequence: CDR1 SGHRS, CDR2 YFSETQ. The J segment lost 2 bases and the V segment lost 4 bases, leaving 6 bases of the junction unmatched. The CDR3 totals 16 residues. As DNA, the CDR3 is TGCGCCAGCAGCGGGGGACTAGCGGATGCCACAGATACGCAGTATTTT. The encoded protein is CASSGGLADATDTQYF.

The chain carries TRBV5-1 and TRBJ2-3; D perhaps matches TRBD2 (6 bases). Trimming left V 0 bases short and J 8 bases short, with 7 bases between. Germline V gives CDR1 SGHRS, CDR2 YFSETQ. CDR3 length: 12 residues. The DNA for the CDR3 is TGCGCCAGCAGCTTGGTGGGAGGTACGCAGTATTTT. Its protein product is CASSLVGGTQYF.

This clone was seen more than once but under ten times. The junction does not match germline at one end; this may be a read error. The chain carries TRBV6-6 and TRBJ1-1; D unresolved. The CDR3 consists of 11 residues. Germline V gene lookup returns CDR1 MNHNY and CDR2 SVGAGI (reference sequence). CDR3 nucleotides: TGTGCCAGCGAGATGGGCCCAACCCAACTCTTT. It codes for CASEMGPTQLF.

The chain carries TRBV18 and TRBJ1-1; possibly TRBD1 for D (6 bases). Trimming took off 5 bases at V and 5 bases at J, with 12 bases between the two ends. Germline CDR1 KGHSH, CDR2 LQKENI. The CDR3 has 13 amino acids. The CDR3 spells CASSTDRNTEAFF. As DNA, the CDR3 is TGTGCCAGCTCAACAGACAGGAATACTGAAGCTTTCTTT.

The chain is built from TRBV2 and TRBJ2-7; TRBD1 aligns across 9 bases. With 6 bases clipped from V and 2 bases from J, the junction kept 8 bases outside the gene matches. The CDR3 covers 15 residues. The germline gives CDR1 SNHLY, CDR2 FYNNEI. CDR3 sequence (DNA): TGTGCCAGCAGAGCCGGGACAGGGAAAACCTACGAGCAGTACTTC. Protein: CASRAGTGKTYEQYF.